The 9 T cell receptor beta chains below were found in one sample sequenced in a study of cytotoxic CD8 clonotypes in ibrutinib-treated CLL. Libraries were prepared by immunoSEQ multiplex PCR; TCRdb keeps only in-frame clonotypes and omits some of them. The sample includes about 50,000 clones, roughly three fifths of them seen just once. The source material was PBMCs, sampled after 24 months of ibrutinib treatment. These receptor sequences come from a human donor with chronic lymphocytic leukemia.

This chain connects TRBV15 to TRBJ2-3; 8 bases align to TRBD2. The CDR3 has 18 residues. The trim removed 0 bases at V and 0 bases at J, leaving 8 bases unmatched. CDR1 LNHNV and CDR2 YYDKDF come from the germline V gene (reference sequence). CDR3 nucleotide sequence: TGTGCCACCAGCAGAGATGCGGCGGGGGGCCTTAGCACAGATACGCAGTATTTT. It encodes CATSRDAAGGLSTDTQYF. Based on the CDR3 plus reference TRBV15 and TRBJ2-3, the full variable domain is DAMVIQNPRYQVTQFGKPVTLSCSQTLNHNVMYWYQQKSSQAPKLLFHYYDKDFNNEADTPDNFQSRRPNTSFCFLDIRSPGLGDTAMYLCATSRDAAGGLSTDTQYFGPGTRLTVL.

As concerns this clone: Other DNA sequences in this specimen translate into the identical CDR3. The chain couples TRBV11-2 to TRBJ1-5; D is ambiguous. The V gene lost 1 base and the J gene lost 1 base, with 2 bases spanning the gap. In germline, CDR1 is SGHAT, CDR2 FQNNGV. This CDR3 contains 13 residues. The CDR3 protein is CASSLGSNQPQHF. The CDR3 DNA follows: TGTGCCAGCAGCTTAGGAAGCAATCAGCCCCAGCATTTT.

The CDR3: CASSTSGGTQETQYF. The CDR3 region has the DNA TGTGCCAGTAGTACTAGCGGGGGGACCCAAGAGACCCAGTACTTC. The chain employs TRBV19 and TRBJ2-5; 11 bases are a match to TRBD2. Germline V gene lookup returns CDR1 LNHDA and CDR2 SQIVND (reference sequence). The ends lost 4 bases at V and 1 base at J; junction bases unmatched: 2. This CDR3 region has 15 residues.

This rearrangement joins TRBV7-5 to TRBJ2-7; the table's TRBD1 call for D was not verified on the DNA. TRBV7-5 is listed as a pseudogene. CDR3 size: 13 residues. In DNA form, the CDR3 reads TGTGTCAGAAGCTGTGACAGGGTCCGCGAGCAGTACTTC. Its translation: CVRSCDRVREQYF.

The CDR3 loop is CASSHGREQYF. Here the CDR3 DNA reads TGTGCCAGCAGCCACGGAAGGGAGCAGTACTTC. The chain employs TRBV14 and TRBJ2-7; D gene ambiguous. Germline V gene sequence: CDR1 SGHDN, CDR2 FVKESK. The CDR3 covers 11 residues. The V end lost 3 bases, the J end lost 7 bases, and 7 bases lay between the germline ends.

In DNA, the CDR3 is TGTGCCAGCAGAACGGTGATGGGAGGCAATCAGCCCCAGCATTTT. Its protein product is CASRTVMGGNQPQHF. The V and J genes are TRBV6-1 and TRBJ1-5; D call uncertain. Germline V lookup: CDR1 MNHNS, CDR2 SASEGT. V gave up 6 bases and J gave up 2 bases, with 14 bases separating them. There are 15 residues in the CDR3.

The chain combines TRBV5-1 with TRBJ1-2; D gene ambiguous. V lost 0 bases and J 4 bases, leaving 7 bases between the germline ends. Germline V gives CDR1 SGHRS, CDR2 YFSETQ. The CDR3 sequence is 13 residues long. The CDR3 DNA reads as TGCGCCAGCAGCTTGGACGGTGCCTATGGCTACACCTTC. Residues: CASSLDGAYGYTF.

This clone was seen just once. The chain has TRBV27 and TRBJ1-1; a weak D match, TRBD1 (5 bases). Germline values: CDR1 MNHEY, CDR2 SMNVEV (reference sequence). The CDR3 covers 16 residues. V shed 5 bases and J shed 1 base, with 17 bases lying between them. CDR3 amino acids: CASSHDTRGTNTEAFF. CDR3 bases: TGTGCCAGCAGTCACGACACGAGGGGAACGAACACTGAAGCTTTCTTT.

CDR3 DNA: TGTGCCAGCAGTGGGCAGAACACTGAAGCTTTCTTT. Its protein is CASSGQNTEAFF. The chain links TRBV2 to TRBJ1-1; no clear D. Germline V gives CDR1 SNHLY, CDR2 FYNNEI. This CDR3 comprises 12 residues. V was shortened by 4 bases and J by 1 base, with 4 bases between the two germline ends.